This TCR beta chain was found in a study of CD8 T cells in ankylosing spondylitis. The CDR3 length is 16 residues. In germline, CDR1 is LGHNA, CDR2 YSLEER. The germline V and J ends were trimmed by 0 bases and 4 bases, with 15 bases remaining between them. As the method for making TCR beta libraries, quantitative 5'-RACE with molecular barcodes was used. One entry per CDR3 protein, called by TCRdb with MiXCR from the 5' RACE reads. The table lists 450,000 to 550,000 distinct CDR3 sequences, less than 6% of them singletons. Study-wide findings and caveats: Clones linked with disease were CD8+ and fairly uncommon in the peripheral blood. Disease-associated clones were reportedly significantly overrepresented in matched ankylosing spondylitis synovial fluid. A TCR beta motif of about eight highly homologous variants appeared characteristic of ankylosing spondylitis blood.

This clonotype was observed at least ten times. Its cognate antigen is unknown. Sequenced sample: blood, either unsorted or a sorted T cell fraction (not recorded which). The V call is TRBV4-3, the J call TRBJ1-2; D not certain. This sequence was found in a male donor with ankylosing spondylitis. Here the CDR3 reads CASSQDYSAGPYGYTF. The CDR3 DNA is TGCGCCAGCAGCCAAGACTATTCGGCCGGCCCCTATGGCTACACCTTC.